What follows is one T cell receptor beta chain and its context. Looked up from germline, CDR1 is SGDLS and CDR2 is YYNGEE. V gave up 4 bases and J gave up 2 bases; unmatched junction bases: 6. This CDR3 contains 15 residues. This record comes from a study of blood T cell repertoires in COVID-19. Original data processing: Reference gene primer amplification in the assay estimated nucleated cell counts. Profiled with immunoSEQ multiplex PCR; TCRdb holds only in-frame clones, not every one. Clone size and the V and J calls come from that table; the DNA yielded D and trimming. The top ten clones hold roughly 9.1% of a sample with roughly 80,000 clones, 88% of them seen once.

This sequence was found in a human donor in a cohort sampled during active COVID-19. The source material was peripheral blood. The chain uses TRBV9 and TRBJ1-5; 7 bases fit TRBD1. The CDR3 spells CASSTGDRGNQPQHF. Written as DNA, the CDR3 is TGTGCCAGCAGCACGGGCGACAGGGGCAATCAGCCCCAGCATTTT.